Below are 8 T cell receptor beta chains sequenced from a single sample in a study of T cell responses to AZD1222 COVID-19 vaccine. Generated by immunoSEQ multiplex PCR, the TCRdb table keeps only in-frame clones and is missing some. The table shows 100,000 to 150,000 clones, with roughly 92% occurring only once. This specimen was peripheral blood, taken 28 days after the second AZD1222 dose. The receptor set was obtained from an adult who received the AZD1222 COVID-19 vaccine.

CDR3 nucleotides: TGTGCCAGCAGCTTAGCGGGAGGGGTCACCGGGGAGCTGTTTTTT. It encodes CASSLAGGVTGELFF. The J gene is TRBJ2-2, the V gene TRBV11-3; the match to TRBD2 covers 8 bases. V dropped 1 base and J dropped 4; count of bases not matched to a gene: 2. The germline V gene has CDR1 SGHNT and CDR2 YENEEA. The CDR3 spans 15 residues. Combining the CDR3 with reference TRBV11-3 and TRBJ2-2 gives the whole variable domain EAGVVQSPRYKIIEKKQPVAFWCNPISGHNTLYWYLQNLGQGPELLIRYENEEAVDDSQLPKDRFSAERLKGVDSTLKIQPAELGDSAVYLCASSLAGGVTGELFFGEGSRLTVL.

The rearrangement links TRBV6-6 to TRBJ2-1; D may be TRBD1 (5 bases). The CDR3 runs 13 residues. Germline CDR1 and CDR2: MNHNY and SVGAGI (reference sequence). Trimming shortened V by 11 bases and J by 3 bases, and 14 bases separated the two germline ends. The CDR3 loop reads CASRVQGYNEQFF. DNA of the CDR3: TGTGCCTCCAGGGTTCAGGGCTACAATGAGCAGTTCTTC.

V gene TRBV11-2 combines with J gene TRBJ2-1; 11 bases align to TRBD2. J gave up 4 bases and V 4 bases, and 3 bases lay outside the gene matches. Germline V gives CDR1 SGHAT, CDR2 FQNNGV. The CDR3 extends over 15 amino acids. Here the CDR3 reads CASSSGTSGYNEQFF. CDR3 nucleotide sequence: TGTGCCAGCAGCTCCGGGACTAGCGGTTACAATGAGCAGTTCTTC.

The chain couples TRBV4-3 to TRBJ2-3, with 9 bases fitting TRBD2. This CDR3 comprises 16 residues. V was clipped by 0 bases and J by 4 bases; unmatched bases: 5. Germline values: CDR1 LGHNA, CDR2 YSLEER. The CDR3 region is CASSQDPASGADTQYF. The CDR3 DNA reads as TGCGCCAGCAGCCAAGATCCGGCTAGCGGGGCAGATACGCAGTATTTT.

This clone was observed once. The chain joins TRBV7-3 to TRBJ1-1, with no clear D. Trimming left V 0 bases short and J 0 bases short, with 8 bases between. CDR3 length: 15 amino acids. Germline CDR1 SGHTA, CDR2 FQGTGA. The CDR3 nucleotides read TGTGCCAGCAGCTTAACTGGGTTAATGAACACTGAAGCTTTCTTT. This translates into CASSLTGLMNTEAFF. The variable domain in full, completed from reference TRBV7-3 and TRBJ1-1, reads GAGVSQTPSNKVTEKGKYVELRCDPISGHTALYWYRQSLGQGPEFLIYFQGTGAADDSGLPNDRFFAVRPEGSVSTLKIQRTERGDSAVYLCASSLTGLMNTEAFFGQGTRLTVV.

The V and J genes are TRBV4-1 and TRBJ2-1, with D possibly being TRBD2 (5 bases). The CDR3 runs 16 residues. The V gene lost 1 base and the J gene lost 1 base, with 11 bases spanning the gap. From germline, CDR1 is MGHRA and CDR2 YSYEKL. The CDR3 nucleotides read TGCGCCAGCAGCCAAGTGGACTTAGCGTCCTACAATGAGCAGTTCTTC. Protein sequence: CASSQVDLASYNEQFF.

This sequence joins TRBV7-9 and TRBJ2-3; 8 nucleotides agree with TRBD2. CDR1 and CDR2 (germline): SEHNR, FQNEAQ (reference sequence). The length of the CDR3 is 14 residues. The junction had 5 bases not matched to a gene; V was cut back by 8 bases and J by 1 base. The CDR3 sequence: CASEDSGGTDTQYF. The CDR3 DNA follows: TGTGCCAGCGAGGATAGCGGGGGCACAGATACGCAGTATTTT.

V and J are TRBV21-1 and TRBJ1-1. TRBV21-1 is given as a pseudogene. The CDR3 extends over 15 amino acids. CDR3 coding DNA: TGTGCCAGCAGCCCCCCGGGGCCGACAAACACTGAAGCTTTCTTT. It encodes CASSPPGPTNTEAFF.